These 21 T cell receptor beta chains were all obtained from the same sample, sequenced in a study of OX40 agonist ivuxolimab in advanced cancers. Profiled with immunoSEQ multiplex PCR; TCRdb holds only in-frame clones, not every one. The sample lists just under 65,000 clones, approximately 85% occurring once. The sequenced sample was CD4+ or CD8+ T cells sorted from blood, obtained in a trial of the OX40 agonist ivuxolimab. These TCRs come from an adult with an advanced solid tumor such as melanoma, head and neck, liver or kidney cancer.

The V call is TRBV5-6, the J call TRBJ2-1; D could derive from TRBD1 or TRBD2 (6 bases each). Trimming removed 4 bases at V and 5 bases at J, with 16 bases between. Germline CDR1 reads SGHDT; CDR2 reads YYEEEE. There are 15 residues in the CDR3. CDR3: CASSTLKGGDNEQFF. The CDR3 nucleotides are TGTGCCAGCAGCACCCTGAAGGGGGGAGACAATGAGCAGTTCTTC.

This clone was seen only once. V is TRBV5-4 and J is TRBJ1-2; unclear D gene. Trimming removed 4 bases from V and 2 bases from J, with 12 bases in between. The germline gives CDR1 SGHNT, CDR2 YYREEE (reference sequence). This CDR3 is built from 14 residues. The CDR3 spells CASSPMGENYGYTF. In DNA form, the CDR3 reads TGTGCCAGCAGCCCCATGGGAGAAAACTATGGCTACACCTTC. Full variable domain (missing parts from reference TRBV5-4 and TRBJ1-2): ETGVTQSPTHLIKTRGQQVTLRCSSQSGHNTVSWYQQALGQGPQFIFQYYREEENGRGNFPPRFSGLQFPNYSSELNVNALELDDSALYLCASSPMGENYGYTFGSGTRLTVV.

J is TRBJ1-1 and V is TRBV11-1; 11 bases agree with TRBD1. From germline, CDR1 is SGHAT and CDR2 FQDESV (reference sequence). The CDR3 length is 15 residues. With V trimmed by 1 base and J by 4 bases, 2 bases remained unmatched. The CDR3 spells CASSLVGTGGTEAFF. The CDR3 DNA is TGTGCCAGCAGCTTAGTGGGGACAGGGGGCACTGAAGCTTTCTTT.

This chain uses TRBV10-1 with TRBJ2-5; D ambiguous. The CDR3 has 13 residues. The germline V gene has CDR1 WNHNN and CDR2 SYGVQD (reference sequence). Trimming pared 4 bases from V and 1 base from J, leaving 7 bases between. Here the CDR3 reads CASSGNLQETQYF. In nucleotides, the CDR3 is TGCGCCAGCAGTGGGAACCTCCAAGAGACCCAGTACTTC.

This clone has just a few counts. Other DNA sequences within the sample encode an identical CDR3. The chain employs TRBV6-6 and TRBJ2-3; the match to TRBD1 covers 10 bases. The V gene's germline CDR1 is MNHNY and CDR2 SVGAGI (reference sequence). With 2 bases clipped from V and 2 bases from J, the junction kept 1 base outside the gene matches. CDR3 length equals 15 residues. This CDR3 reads CASSYGTGDTDTQYF. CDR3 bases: TGTGCCAGCAGTTACGGGACAGGGGACACAGATACGCAGTATTTT.

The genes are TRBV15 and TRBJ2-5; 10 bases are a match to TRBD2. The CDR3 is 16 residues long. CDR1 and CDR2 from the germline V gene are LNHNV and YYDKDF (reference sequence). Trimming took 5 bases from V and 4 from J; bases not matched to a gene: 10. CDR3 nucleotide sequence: TGTGCCACCAGCGGAGGAAAGACTAGCGGGCGAGAGACCCAGTACTTC. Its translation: CATSGGKTSGRETQYF.

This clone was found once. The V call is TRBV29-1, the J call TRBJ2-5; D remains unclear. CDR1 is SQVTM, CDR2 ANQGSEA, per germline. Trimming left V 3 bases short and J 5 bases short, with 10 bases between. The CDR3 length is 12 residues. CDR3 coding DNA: TGCAGCGTTGAGGGTTTTGGGGAGACCCAGTACTTC. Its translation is CSVEGFGETQYF.

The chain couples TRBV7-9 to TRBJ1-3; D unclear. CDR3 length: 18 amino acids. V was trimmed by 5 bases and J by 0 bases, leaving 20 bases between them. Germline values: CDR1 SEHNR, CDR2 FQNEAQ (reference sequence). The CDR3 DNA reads TGTGCCAGCAGCCTCGGGTCGTCGACCACTAACTCTGGAAACACCATATATTTT. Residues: CASSLGSSTTNSGNTIYF. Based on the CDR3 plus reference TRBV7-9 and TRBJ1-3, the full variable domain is DTGVSQNPRHKITKRGQNVTFRCDPISEHNRLYWYRQTLGQGPEFLTYFQNEAQLEKSRLLSDRFSAERPKGSFSTLEIQRTEQGDSAMYLCASSLGSSTTNSGNTIYFGEGSWLTVV.

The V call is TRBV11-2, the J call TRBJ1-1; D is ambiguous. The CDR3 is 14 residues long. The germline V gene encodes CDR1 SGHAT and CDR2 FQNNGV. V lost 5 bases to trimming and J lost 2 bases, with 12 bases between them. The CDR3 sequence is CASSLKWGNTEAFF. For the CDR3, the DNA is TGTGCCAGCAGCCTTAAGTGGGGTAACACTGAAGCTTTCTTT.

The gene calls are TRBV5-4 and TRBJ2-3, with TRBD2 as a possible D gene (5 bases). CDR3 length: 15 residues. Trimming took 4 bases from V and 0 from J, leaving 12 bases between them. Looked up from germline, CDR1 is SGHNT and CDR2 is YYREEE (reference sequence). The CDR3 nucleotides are TGTGCCAGCAGCGTTGAGCGGCGTAGCACAGATACGCAGTATTTT. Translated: CASSVERRSTDTQYF.

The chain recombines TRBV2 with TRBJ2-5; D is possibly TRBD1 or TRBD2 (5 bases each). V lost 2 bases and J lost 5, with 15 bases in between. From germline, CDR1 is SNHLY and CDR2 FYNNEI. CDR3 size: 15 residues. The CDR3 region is CASSETGTFEETQYF. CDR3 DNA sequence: TGTGCCAGCAGTGAAACCGGGACCTTCGAGGAGACCCAGTACTTC.

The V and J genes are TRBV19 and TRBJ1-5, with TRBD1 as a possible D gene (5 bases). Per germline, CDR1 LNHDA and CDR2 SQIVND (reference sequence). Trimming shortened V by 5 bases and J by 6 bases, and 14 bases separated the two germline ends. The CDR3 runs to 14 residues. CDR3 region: CASSYEGFGQPQHF. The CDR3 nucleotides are TGTGCCAGTAGTTACGAGGGGTTTGGTCAGCCCCAGCATTTT.

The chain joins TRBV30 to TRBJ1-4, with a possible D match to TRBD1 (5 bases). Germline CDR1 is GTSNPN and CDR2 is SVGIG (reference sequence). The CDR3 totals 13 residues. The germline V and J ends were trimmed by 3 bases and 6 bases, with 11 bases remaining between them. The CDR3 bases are TGTGCCTGGAGCGAGGGGCTGGATGAAAAACTGTTTTTT. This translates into CAWSEGLDEKLFF.

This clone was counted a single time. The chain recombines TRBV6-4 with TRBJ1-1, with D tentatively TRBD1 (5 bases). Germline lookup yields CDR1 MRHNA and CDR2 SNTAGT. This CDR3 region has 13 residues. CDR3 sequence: CAPRGTVDTEAFF. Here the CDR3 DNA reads TGTGCACCCCGGGGGACGGTGGACACTGAAGCTTTCTTT.

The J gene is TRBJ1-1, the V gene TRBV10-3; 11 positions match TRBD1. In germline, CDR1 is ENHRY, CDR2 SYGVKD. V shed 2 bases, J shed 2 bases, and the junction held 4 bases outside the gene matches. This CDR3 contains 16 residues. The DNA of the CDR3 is TGTGCCATCAGTGAGCGCAGGACAGGGGGCAACACTGAAGCTTTCTTT. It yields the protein CAISERRTGGNTEAFF.

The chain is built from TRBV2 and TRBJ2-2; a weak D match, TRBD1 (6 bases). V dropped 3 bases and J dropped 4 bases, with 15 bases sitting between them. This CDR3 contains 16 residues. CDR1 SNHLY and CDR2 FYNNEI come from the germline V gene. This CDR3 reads CASSERVRTATGELFF. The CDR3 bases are TGTGCCAGCAGTGAGCGGGTGAGGACAGCCACCGGGGAGCTGTTTTTT.

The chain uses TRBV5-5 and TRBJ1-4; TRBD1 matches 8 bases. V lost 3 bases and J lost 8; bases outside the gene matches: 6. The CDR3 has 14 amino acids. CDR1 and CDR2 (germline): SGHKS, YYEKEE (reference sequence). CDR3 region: CASSSGQGDEKLFF. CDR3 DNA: TGTGCCAGCAGCTCTGGACAGGGAGACGAAAAACTGTTTTTT.

CDR3 nucleotide sequence: TGTGCCAGCAGCTTGGGTGGGGGCGAGCAGTACTTC. It encodes CASSLGGGEQYF. The chain has TRBV5-8 and TRBJ2-7; the D gene could be TRBD1 or TRBD2 (5 bases each). This CDR3 region has 12 residues. Germline values: CDR1 SGHTS, CDR2 YDEGEE. V was cut by 0 bases and J by 6 bases, with 7 bases left in between.

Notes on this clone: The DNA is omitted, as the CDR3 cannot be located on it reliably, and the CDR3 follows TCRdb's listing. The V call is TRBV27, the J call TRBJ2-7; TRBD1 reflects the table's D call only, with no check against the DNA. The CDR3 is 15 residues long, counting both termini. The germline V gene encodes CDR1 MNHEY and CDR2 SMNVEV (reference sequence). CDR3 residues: CASSFLADNLYEQYF.

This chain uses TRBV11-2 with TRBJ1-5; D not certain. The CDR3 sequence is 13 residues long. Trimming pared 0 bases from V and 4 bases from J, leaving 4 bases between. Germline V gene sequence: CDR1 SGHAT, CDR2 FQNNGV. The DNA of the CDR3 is TGTGCCAGCAGCTTAGAGAGGAATCAGCCCCAGCATTTT. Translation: CASSLERNQPQHF.

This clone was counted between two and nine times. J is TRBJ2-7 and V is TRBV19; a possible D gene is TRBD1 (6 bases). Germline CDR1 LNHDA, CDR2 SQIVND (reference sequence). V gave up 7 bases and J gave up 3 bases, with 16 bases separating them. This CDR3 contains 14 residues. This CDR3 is CASTTGTKGYEQYF. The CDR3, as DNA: TGTGCCAGTACCACCGGGACAAAAGGCTACGAGCAGTACTTC.